Listed below are T cell receptor beta chains from one sample, sequenced in a study of PD-1 blockade in classical Hodgkin lymphoma. The protocol was immunoSEQ multiplex PCR, while the TCRdb copy is restricted to in-frame clones and leaves out a portion. The sample lists tens of thousands of clones; 80% were seen once. The sequenced sample was peripheral blood mononuclear cells (PBMCs), obtained before the fourth cycle of nivolumab. The receptor set was obtained from a human donor with classical Hodgkin lymphoma. CDR3s include the opening cysteine and the closing phenylalanine or tryptophan. D genes are given only for firm matches. A row's size may be missing; if present it is once, few, many or a size class.

size,J,D,V,DNA,CDR3
.,TRBJ1-2,.,TRBV5-4,TGTGCCAGCAGCTTGGTACGGGGGGGCAACTATGGCTACACCTTC,CASSLVRGGNYGYTF
.,TRBJ2-5,.,TRBV5-1,TGCGCCAGCAGCTTGGAGCGCCAACGGACCCAGTACTTC,CASSLERQRTQYF
.,TRBJ1-2,.,TRBV5-6,TGTGCCAGCAGCTTGGTGACAGGCGCGGAAGGCTACACCTTC,CASSLVTGAEGYTF
once,TRBJ1-2,TRBD1,TRBV19,TGTGCCAGTAGTTTCAGGACAGGGGGCGGCTATGGCTACACCTTC,CASSFRTGGGYGYTF
.,TRBJ2-7,.,TRBV18,TGTGCCAGCTCACCACCGATAGGGGTCTACGAGCAGTACTTC,CASSPPIGVYEQYF
.,TRBJ2-7,.,TRBV28,TGTGCCAGCAAATCCAGGACAGCATACGAGCAGTACTTC,CASKSRTAYEQYF
.,TRBJ2-1,TRBD2,TRBV6-1,TGTGCCAGCAGTGAAACCTTACTAGCGGCAGCACACAATGAGCAGTTCTTC,CASSETLLAAAHNEQFF
.,TRBJ1-1,.,TRBV29-1,TGCAGCGTTGAAGATCGGACGAACACTGAAGCTTTCTTT,CSVEDRTNTEAFF
.,TRBJ1-2,.,TRBV10-3,TGTGCCATCAGTGACGGTTCTACAGGGCGTTCTCCTGGCTACACCTTC,CAISDGSTGRSPGYTF
.,TRBJ2-1,TRBD2,TRBV6-5,TGTGCCAGCAGGTTGAGCGGGGGGGCCCACAATGAGCAGTTCTTC,CASRLSGGAHNEQFF
.,TRBJ1-2,.,TRBV10-3,TGTGCCATCAGTGAACGACAGAGTAACTATGGCTACACCTTC,CAISERQSNYGYTF
.,TRBJ1-2,.,TRBV2,TGTGCCAGCCGTCAAACAGGGATCAACTATGGCTACACCTTC,CASRQTGINYGYTF
.,TRBJ2-2,.,TRBV6-5,TGTGCCAGCAGTTACGGGGGACAAACGAACACCGGGGAGCTGTTTTTT,CASSYGGQTNTGELFF
.,TRBJ1-1,.,TRBV5-4,TGTGCCAGCAGCTTGGTCGGGGCAGGGGACACTGAAGCTTTCTTT,CASSLVGAGDTEAFF
once,TRBJ1-1,TRBD1,TRBV2,TGTGCCAGCAGTACGTCCGGGACAGGGGTGACTGAAGCTTTCTTT,CASSTSGTGVTEAFF
.,TRBJ2-7,.,TRBV7-2,TGTGCCAGCAGCTCCGGGACGGGTTACTACGAGCAGTACTTC,CASSSGTGYYEQYF
.,TRBJ2-2,.,TRBV7-9,TGTGCCAGCAGCCCCCCCAGGAACACCGGGGAGCTGTTTTTT,CASSPPRNTGELFF
.,TRBJ1-2,.,TRBV5-4,TGTGCCAGCAGCTTGGTGGTTCAGCAATTGGATGGCTACACCTTC,CASSLVVQQLDGYTF